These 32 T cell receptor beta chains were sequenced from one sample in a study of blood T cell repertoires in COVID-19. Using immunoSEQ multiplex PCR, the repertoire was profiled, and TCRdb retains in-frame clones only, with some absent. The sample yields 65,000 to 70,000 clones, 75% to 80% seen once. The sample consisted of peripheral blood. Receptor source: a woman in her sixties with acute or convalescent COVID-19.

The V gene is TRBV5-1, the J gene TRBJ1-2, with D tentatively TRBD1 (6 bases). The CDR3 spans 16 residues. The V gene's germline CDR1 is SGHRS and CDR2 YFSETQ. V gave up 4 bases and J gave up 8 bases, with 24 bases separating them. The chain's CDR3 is CASSLGDTQGIRGYTF. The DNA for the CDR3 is TGCGCCAGCAGCCTGGGGGACACGCAGGGGATCCGGGGCTACACCTTC.

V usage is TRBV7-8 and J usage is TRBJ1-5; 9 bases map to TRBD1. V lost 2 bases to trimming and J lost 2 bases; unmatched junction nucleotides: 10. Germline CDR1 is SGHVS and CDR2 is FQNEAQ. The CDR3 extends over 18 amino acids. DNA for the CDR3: TGTGCCAGCAGCTTATTCTCCGGGACAGGGACCGGCAATCAGCCCCAGCATTTT. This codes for CASSLFSGTGTGNQPQHF.

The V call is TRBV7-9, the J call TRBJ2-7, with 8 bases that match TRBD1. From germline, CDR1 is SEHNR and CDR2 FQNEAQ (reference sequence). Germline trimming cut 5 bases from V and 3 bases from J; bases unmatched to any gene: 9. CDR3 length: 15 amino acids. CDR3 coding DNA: TGTGCCAGCAGCAGGACAGGGTCAAATGTCTACGAGCAGTACTTC. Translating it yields CASSRTGSNVYEQYF.

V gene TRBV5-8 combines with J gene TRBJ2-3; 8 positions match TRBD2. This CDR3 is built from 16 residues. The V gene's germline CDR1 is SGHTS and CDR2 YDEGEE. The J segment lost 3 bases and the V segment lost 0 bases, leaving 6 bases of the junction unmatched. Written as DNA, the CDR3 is TGTGCCAGCAGCTTGGCGGCGACTAGCGAAACAGATACGCAGTATTTT. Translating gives CASSLAATSETDTQYF.

The CDR3, as DNA: TGTGCCAGCTCACTAGGCAGGGGGCACCCCTACGAGCAGTACTTC. Its translation is CASSLGRGHPYEQYF. The chain links TRBV18 to TRBJ2-7; TRBD1 matches at 8 bases. V lost 4 bases and J lost 2; bases outside the gene matches: 7. The CDR3 loop spans 15 amino acids. Germline-derived CDR1 and CDR2 are KGHSH and LQKENI.

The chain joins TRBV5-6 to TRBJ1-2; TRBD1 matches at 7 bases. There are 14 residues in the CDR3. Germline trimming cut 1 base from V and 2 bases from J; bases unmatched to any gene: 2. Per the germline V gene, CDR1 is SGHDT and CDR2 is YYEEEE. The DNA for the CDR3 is TGTGCCAGCAGCTTGCTGGACAGGAACTATGGCTACACCTTC. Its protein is CASSLLDRNYGYTF.

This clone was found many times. CDR3: CASSVGSSSLGTDTQYF. CDR3 DNA sequence: TGTGCCAGCAGCGTAGGAAGTAGCAGTTTGGGCACAGATACGCAGTATTTT. The chain recombines TRBV9 with TRBJ2-3, with D uncertain. The V gene lost 0 bases and the J gene lost 1 base, with 15 bases spanning the gap. The V gene's germline CDR1 is SGDLS and CDR2 YYNGEE. The CDR3 runs 17 residues.

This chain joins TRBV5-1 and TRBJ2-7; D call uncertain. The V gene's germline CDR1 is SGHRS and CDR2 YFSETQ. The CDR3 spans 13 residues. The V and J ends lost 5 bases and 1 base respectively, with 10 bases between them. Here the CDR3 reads CASRGGRSYEQYF. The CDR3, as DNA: TGCGCCAGCAGAGGCGGAAGGTCCTACGAGCAGTACTTC.

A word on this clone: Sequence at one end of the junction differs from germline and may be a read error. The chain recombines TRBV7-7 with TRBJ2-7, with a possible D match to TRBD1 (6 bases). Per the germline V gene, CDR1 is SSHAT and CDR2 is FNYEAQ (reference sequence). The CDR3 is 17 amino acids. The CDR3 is CASSLVVYRESSYEQYF. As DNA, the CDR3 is TGTGCTAGCAGCTTAGTGGTGTACAGGGAGAGCTCCTACGAGCAGTACTTC.

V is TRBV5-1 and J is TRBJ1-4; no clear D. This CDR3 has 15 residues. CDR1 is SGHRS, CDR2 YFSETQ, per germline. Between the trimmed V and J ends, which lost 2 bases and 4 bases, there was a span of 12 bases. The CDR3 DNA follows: TGCGCCAGCAGCTTTTCCGGCAGGTATAATGAAAAACTGTTTTTT. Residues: CASSFSGRYNEKLFF.

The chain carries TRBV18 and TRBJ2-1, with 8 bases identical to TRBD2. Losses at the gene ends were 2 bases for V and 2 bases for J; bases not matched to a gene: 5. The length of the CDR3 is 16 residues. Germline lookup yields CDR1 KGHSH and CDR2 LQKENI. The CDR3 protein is CASSPIGGAAYNEQFF. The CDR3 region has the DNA TGTGCCAGCTCACCAATCGGGGGGGCCGCCTACAATGAGCAGTTCTTC.

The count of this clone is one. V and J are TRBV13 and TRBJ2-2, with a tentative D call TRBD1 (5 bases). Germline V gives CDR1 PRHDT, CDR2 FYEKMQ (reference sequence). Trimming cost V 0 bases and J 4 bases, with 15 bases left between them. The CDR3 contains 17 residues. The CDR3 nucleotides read TGTGCCAGCAGCTTAGGCCTAACAGGTTCGGCCACCGGGGAGCTGTTTTTT. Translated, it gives CASSLGLTGSATGELFF.

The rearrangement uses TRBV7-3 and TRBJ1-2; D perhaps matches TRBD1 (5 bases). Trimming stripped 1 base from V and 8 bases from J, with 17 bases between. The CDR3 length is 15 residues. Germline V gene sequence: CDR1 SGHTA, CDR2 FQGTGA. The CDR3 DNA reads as TGTGCCAGCAGCTTAAGCCGGGACTTTTCGGCGGGCTACACCTTC. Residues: CASSLSRDFSAGYTF.

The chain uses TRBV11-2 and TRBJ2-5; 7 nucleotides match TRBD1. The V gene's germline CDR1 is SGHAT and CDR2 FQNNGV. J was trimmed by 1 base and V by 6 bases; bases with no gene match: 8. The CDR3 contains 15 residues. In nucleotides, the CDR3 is TGTGCCAGCAGAAGCGGCGACAGGGTCCAAGAGACCCAGTACTTC. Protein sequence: CASRSGDRVQETQYF.

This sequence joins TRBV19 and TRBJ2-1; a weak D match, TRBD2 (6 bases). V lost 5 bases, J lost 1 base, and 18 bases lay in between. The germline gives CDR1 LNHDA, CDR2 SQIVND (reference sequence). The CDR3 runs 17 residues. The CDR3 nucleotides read TGTGCCAGTAGTTACTTTGCGGGGCTTTCATCCTACAATGAGCAGTTCTTC. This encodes CASSYFAGLSSYNEQFF.

The CDR3 here is CASSFHSGPGGGDYGYTF. The CDR3 region has the DNA TGTGCCAGCAGCTTTCATTCAGGCCCCGGAGGGGGCGACTATGGCTACACCTTC. The chain uses TRBV7-2 and TRBJ1-2; 7 bases align to TRBD1. Germline CDR1 SGHTA, CDR2 FQGNSA. There are 18 residues in the CDR3. V lost 3 bases, J lost 3 bases, and 16 bases stayed unmatched.

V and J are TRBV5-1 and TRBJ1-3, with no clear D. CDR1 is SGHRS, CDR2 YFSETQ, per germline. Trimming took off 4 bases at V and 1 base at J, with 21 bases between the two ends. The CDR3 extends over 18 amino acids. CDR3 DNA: TGCGCCAGCAGCCCATCCCCAGGTCCGGGAAAATCTGGAAACACCATATATTTT. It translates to CASSPSPGPGKSGNTIYF.

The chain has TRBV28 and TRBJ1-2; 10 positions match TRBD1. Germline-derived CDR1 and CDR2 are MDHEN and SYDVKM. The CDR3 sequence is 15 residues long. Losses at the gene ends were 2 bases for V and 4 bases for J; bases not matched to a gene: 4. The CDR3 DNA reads TGTGCCAGCAGTTTAGGGGGACAGGGGCCCTATGGCTACACCTTC. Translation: CASSLGGQGPYGYTF.

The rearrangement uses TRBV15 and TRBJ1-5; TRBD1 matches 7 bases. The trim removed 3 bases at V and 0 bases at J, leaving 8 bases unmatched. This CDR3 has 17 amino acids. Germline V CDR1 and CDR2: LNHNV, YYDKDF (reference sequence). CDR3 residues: CATSRAVTGYSNQPQHF. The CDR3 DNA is TGTGCCACCAGCAGGGCTGTGACAGGGTATAGCAATCAGCCCCAGCATTTT.

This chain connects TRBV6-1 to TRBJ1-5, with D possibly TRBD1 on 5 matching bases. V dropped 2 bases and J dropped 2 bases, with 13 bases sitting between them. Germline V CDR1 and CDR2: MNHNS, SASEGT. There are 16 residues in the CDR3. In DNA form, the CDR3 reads TGTGCCAGCAGTGAATGGGGGGGAGAGGGCAATCAGCCCCAGCATTTT. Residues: CASSEWGGEGNQPQHF.

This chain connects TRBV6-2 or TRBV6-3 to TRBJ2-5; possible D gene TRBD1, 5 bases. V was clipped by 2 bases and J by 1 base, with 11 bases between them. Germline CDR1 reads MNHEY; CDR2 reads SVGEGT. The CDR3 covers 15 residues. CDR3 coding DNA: TGTGCCAGCAGTTACCCCGGACAAGCCCAAGAGACCCAGTACTTC. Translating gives CASSYPGQAQETQYF.

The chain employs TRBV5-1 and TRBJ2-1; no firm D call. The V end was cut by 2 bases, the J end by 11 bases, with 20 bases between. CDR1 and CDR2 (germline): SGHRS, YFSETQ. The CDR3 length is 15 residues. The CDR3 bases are TGCGCCAGCAGCTTCCCCACAGATAACCAACCTAAGCAGTTCTTC. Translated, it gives CASSFPTDNQPKQFF.

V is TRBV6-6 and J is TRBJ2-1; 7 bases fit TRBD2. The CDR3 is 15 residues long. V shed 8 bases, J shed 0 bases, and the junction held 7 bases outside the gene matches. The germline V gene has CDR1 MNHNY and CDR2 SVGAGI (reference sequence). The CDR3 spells CASGVRLASYNEQFF. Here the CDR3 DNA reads TGTGCCAGCGGGGTTCGACTAGCCTCCTACAATGAGCAGTTCTTC.

CDR3 in DNA: TGTGCCAGCGGGGCAGTTTTTTCAGAGCAGTTCTTC. It is translated as CASGAVFSEQFF. V and J are TRBV12-3 or TRBV12-4 and TRBJ2-1, with D possibly matching TRBD1 (5 bases). The CDR3 sequence is 12 residues long. Trimming cost V 8 bases and J 10 bases, with 15 bases left between them.

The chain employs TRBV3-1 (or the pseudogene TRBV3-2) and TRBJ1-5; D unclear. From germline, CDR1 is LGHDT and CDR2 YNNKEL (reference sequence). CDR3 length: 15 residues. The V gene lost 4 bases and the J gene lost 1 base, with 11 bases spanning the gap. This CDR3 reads CASSPGRLSNQPQHF. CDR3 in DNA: TGTGCCAGCAGCCCCGGGAGGCTGAGCAATCAGCCCCAGCATTTT.

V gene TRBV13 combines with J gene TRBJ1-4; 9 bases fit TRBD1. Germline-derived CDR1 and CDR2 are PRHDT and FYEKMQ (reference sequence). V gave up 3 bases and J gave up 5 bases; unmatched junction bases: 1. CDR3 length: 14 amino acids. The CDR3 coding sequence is TGTGCCAGCAGCTTTGGACAGGGGAATGAAAAACTGTTTTTT. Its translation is CASSFGQGNEKLFF.

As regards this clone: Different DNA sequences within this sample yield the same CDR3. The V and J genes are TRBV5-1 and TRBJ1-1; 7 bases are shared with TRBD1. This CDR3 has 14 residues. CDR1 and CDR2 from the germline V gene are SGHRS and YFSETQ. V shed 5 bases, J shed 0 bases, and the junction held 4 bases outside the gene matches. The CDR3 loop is CASSSGQMNTEAFF. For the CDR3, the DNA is TGCGCCAGCAGTTCGGGACAGATGAACACTGAAGCTTTCTTT.

The CDR3 loop reads CASGPQGAEDTQYF. For the CDR3, the DNA is TGTGCTAGTGGACCCCAGGGGGCCGAAGATACGCAGTATTTT. The V gene is TRBV12-5, the J gene TRBJ2-3; 8 bases align to TRBD1. In germline, CDR1 is LGHNT, CDR2 FRNRAP. CDR3 size: 14 residues. Trimming at V came to 6 bases and at J to 5 bases, leaving 7 bases not matched to a gene.

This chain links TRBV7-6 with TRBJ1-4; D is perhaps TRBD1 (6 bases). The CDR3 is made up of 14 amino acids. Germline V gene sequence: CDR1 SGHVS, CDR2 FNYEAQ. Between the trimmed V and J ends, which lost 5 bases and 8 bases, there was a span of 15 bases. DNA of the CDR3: TGTGCCAGCAGCCCCCTGGGACAACGAGAAAAACTGTTTTTT. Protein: CASSPLGQREKLFF.

The CDR3 DNA follows: TGTGCCAGCAGCTCAACTAGCGGGGCGCCCCAAGAGACCCAGTACTTC. As protein: CASSSTSGAPQETQYF. This chain joins TRBV6-2 or TRBV6-3 and TRBJ2-5, with 10 bases lining up with TRBD2. V shed 6 bases and J 1 base; nucleotides not matched to a gene: 8. CDR1 is MNHEY, CDR2 SVGEGT, per germline. The CDR3 is 16 residues long.

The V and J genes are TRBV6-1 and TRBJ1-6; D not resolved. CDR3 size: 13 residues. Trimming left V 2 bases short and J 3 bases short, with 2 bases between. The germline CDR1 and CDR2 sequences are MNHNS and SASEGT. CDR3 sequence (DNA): TGTGCCAGCAGTGAACACTATAATTCACCCCTCCACTTT. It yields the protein CASSEHYNSPLHF.

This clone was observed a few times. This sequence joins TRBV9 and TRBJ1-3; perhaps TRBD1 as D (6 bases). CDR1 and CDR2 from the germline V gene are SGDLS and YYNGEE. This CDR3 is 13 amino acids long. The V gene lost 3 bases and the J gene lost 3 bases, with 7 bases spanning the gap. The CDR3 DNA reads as TGTGCCAGCAGCGGGACAGTTGGAAACACCATATATTTT. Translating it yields CASSGTVGNTIYF.